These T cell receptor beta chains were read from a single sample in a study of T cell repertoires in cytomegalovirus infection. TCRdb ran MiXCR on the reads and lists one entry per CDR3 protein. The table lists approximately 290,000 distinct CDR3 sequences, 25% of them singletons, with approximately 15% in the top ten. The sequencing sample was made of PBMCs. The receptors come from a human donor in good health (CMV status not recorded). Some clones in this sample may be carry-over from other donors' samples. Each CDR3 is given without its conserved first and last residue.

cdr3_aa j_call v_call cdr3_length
ASSTPGTENTEAF TRBJ1-1 TRBV6-1 13
ASSTESNGPYSNQPQH TRBJ1-5 TRBV6-1 16
ASSSPDRVAEAF TRBJ1-1 TRBV28 12
ASSFYGTAINQPQH TRBJ1-5 TRBV28 14
ASSSAGTRYNEQF TRBJ2-1 TRBV6-2/TRBV6-3 13
SPASGLSSYEQY TRBJ2-7 TRBV20-1 12
ASSWTFSTNQPQH TRBJ1-5 TRBV28 13
ASAPGQGYEQY TRBJ2-7 TRBV7-8 11
ASSPTGQGKNIQY TRBJ2-4 TRBV6-2/TRBV6-3 13
ASSSRTGGATGELF TRBJ2-2 TRBV6-5 14
SARDPQGSHQPQH TRBJ1-5 TRBV20-1 13
ASSFGGFGELF TRBJ2-2 TRBV12-3/TRBV12-4 11
ASSEALRLAGGTDTQY TRBJ2-3 TRBV2 16
ASSLLQNELDYSYT TRBJ1-2 TRBV4-1 14
ASSTRTGDNEQY TRBJ2-7 TRBV28 12